Below are 13 T cell receptor beta chains sequenced from a single sample in a study of CD8 T cells in Susac syndrome. The RNA, about 0.5 to 1 ug, was put through reverse transcription using random hexamers. TCRdb called the immunoSEQ multiplex PCR reads again in MiXCR, with one record for every CDR3 protein. In the table there are some 190,000 distinct CDR3 sequences, approximately 94% of which are singletons. Sequencing used CD4+ T cells from PBMCs. The receptors here all came from a human donor in good health.

The chain employs TRBV29-1 and TRBJ2-2; 7 nucleotides line up with TRBD2. CDR3 length: 14 amino acids. Per germline, CDR1 SQVTM and CDR2 ANQGSEA. V shed 5 bases, J shed 0 bases, and the junction held 3 bases outside the gene matches. This chain's CDR3 is CSVSRGANTGELFF. In DNA, the CDR3 is TGCAGCGTTTCCCGGGGGGCGAACACCGGGGAGCTGTTTTTT.

The chain recombines TRBV29-1 with TRBJ2-2; TRBD2 matches at 10 bases. Germline V CDR1 and CDR2: SQVTM, ANQGSEA. This CDR3 contains 13 residues. Trimming took 6 bases from V and 5 from J; bases not matched to a gene: 3. This CDR3 reads CSVLTSGTGELFF. CDR3 DNA: TGCAGCGTCCTGACTAGCGGGACCGGGGAGCTGTTTTTT.

The chain joins TRBV20-1 to TRBJ1-2, with D possibly matching TRBD1 (5 bases). This CDR3 is 14 amino acids long. Trimming removed 6 bases from V and 8 bases from J, with 22 bases in between. CDR1 is DFQATT and CDR2 is SNEGSKA in the germline V gene (reference sequence). The DNA for the CDR3 is TGCAGTGCGGAGAGGGACTTGGGGGGAGGAGGCTACACCTTC. Amino acid sequence: CSAERDLGGGGYTF.

V gene TRBV20-1 combines with J gene TRBJ2-1; 7 bases map to TRBD2. This CDR3 spans 13 amino acids. Germline CDR1 reads DFQATT; CDR2 reads SNEGSKA (reference sequence). V trimming: 0 bases; J trimming: 7 bases; junction bases outside the gene matches: 3. The CDR3, as DNA: TGCAGTGCTAGAGAAGCGGGATTAAATGAGCAGTTCTTC. Translated, it gives CSAREAGLNEQFF.

The chain combines TRBV27 with TRBJ2-1; D may be TRBD2 (6 bases). The CDR3 sequence is 13 residues long. V dropped 6 bases and J dropped 7 bases, with 13 bases sitting between them. Germline assignment: CDR1 MNHEY and CDR2 SMNVEV (reference sequence). The CDR3 DNA is TGTGCCAGCAGGCCGGGACTTCCAAATGAGCAGTTCTTC. This encodes CASRPGLPNEQFF.

The genes are TRBV20-1 and TRBJ2-1; 10 bases line up with TRBD2. CDR3 length: 14 amino acids. With 3 bases clipped from V and 9 bases from J, the junction kept 8 bases outside the gene matches. The germline gives CDR1 DFQATT, CDR2 SNEGSKA (reference sequence). The CDR3 DNA reads TGCAGTGCTAGCCCTAGCGGGAGTTTTAGTGAGCAGTTCTTC. As protein: CSASPSGSFSEQFF.

This clonotype was seen once. The chain joins TRBV29-1 to TRBJ2-1; D remains unclear. Germline V lookup: CDR1 SQVTM, CDR2 ANQGSEA. V was trimmed by 4 bases and J by 3 bases, leaving 10 bases between them. This CDR3 is 13 amino acids long. The CDR3 bases are TGCAGCGTTGTTTTATGGGTCTACAATGAGCAGTTCTTC. This codes for CSVVLWVYNEQFF.

This chain links TRBV27 with TRBJ1-2; 7 nucleotides match TRBD1. Trimming took 4 bases from V and 5 from J; bases not matched to a gene: 4. There are 13 residues in the CDR3. Germline-derived CDR1 and CDR2 are MNHEY and SMNVEV (reference sequence). CDR3 nucleotides: TGTGCCAGCAGTTCATGGACAGGTTATGGCTACACCTTC. It specifies CASSSWTGYGYTF.

This chain uses TRBV7-2 with TRBJ2-7, with 9 positions matching TRBD1. This CDR3 comprises 15 residues. J gave up 3 bases and V 5 bases, and 8 bases lay outside the gene matches. Germline V CDR1 and CDR2: SGHTA, FQGNSA. The CDR3 bases are TGTGCCAGCAGCCCTACGGACAGGGGTGGCTACGAGCAGTACTTC. Protein: CASSPTDRGGYEQYF.

This clonotype has just a few counts. The V gene is TRBV7-2, the J gene TRBJ2-3; no clear D gene. V dropped 5 bases and J dropped 4 bases, with 10 bases sitting between them. CDR3 length: 13 residues. The V gene's germline CDR1 is SGHTA and CDR2 FQGNSA. This CDR3 reads CASSVRISDTQYF. DNA of the CDR3: TGTGCCAGCAGCGTGAGGATCTCAGATACGCAGTATTTT.

The genes are TRBV20-1 and TRBJ2-1; TRBD2 matches 11 bases. Germline assignment: CDR1 DFQATT and CDR2 SNEGSKA (reference sequence). This CDR3 has 14 residues. V trimming: 6 bases; J trimming: 5 bases; junction bases outside the gene matches: 6. The DNA of the CDR3 is TGCAGTGCCATACTAGCGGGAGTAAACAATGAGCAGTTCTTC. Amino acid sequence: CSAILAGVNNEQFF.

CDR3 loop: CASSLSGTGAYEQYF. The CDR3 DNA sequence: TGTGCCAGCAGTTTATCCGGGACAGGGGCCTACGAGCAGTACTTC. The chain combines TRBV27 with TRBJ2-7, with 10 positions matching TRBD1. J gave up 2 bases and V 0 bases, and 1 base lay outside the gene matches. Germline CDR1 and CDR2: MNHEY and SMNVEV (reference sequence). CDR3 length equals 15 residues.

V gene TRBV18 combines with J gene TRBJ2-1; D remains unclear. Trimming removed 3 bases at V and 5 bases at J, with 8 bases between. Per the germline V gene, CDR1 is KGHSH and CDR2 is LQKENI. The CDR3 runs 13 residues. The CDR3 DNA is TGTGCCAGCTCACCCAAGACGGACAATGAGCAGTTCTTC. It is translated as CASSPKTDNEQFF.